This T cell receptor (beta chain) is from a study of cytomegalovirus exposure and HLA in healthy donors. General study findings and limits: Among the sequence variants, a highly shared cluster was likely an artifact of sequencing. Accurate prediction of most subjects' HLA-A and HLA-B alleles from TCR beta sequences was reported.

Concerning this clone itself: Antigen: not known.

Primers for the PCR totalled 60 Vbeta and 13 Jbeta. Data came from immunoSEQ multiplex PCR; TCRdb stores just in-frame clones and leaves some out. The sample comprises some 180,000 clones, roughly three quarters of which are singletons, and roughly 2.5% rests with the top ten. The germline V and J ends were trimmed by 7 bases and 2 bases, with 14 bases remaining between them. The CDR3 contains 14 residues. CDR1 and CDR2 (germline): MDHEN, SYDVKM. The chain recombines TRBV28 with TRBJ2-5, with D perhaps TRBD2 (6 bases). The material sequenced was PBMCs. The receptor was isolated from a woman in her 30s in good health and CMV-seropositive. CDR3 residues: CASTRRRVQETQYF. CDR3 in DNA: TGTGCCAGCACCCGAAGGAGGGTTCAAGAGACCCAGTACTTC.